This T cell receptor beta chain was retrieved from a study of T cells in Graves' hyperthyroidism and ophthalmopathy. Whole-study results and caveats: Ophthalmopathy prediction by the model preceded onset by a median approximately six months.

From RNA transcripts, TCR beta CDR3 regions were amplified. With the HTBI primer set, the TCR CDR3 went through a first round of RT-PCR. Each CDR3 protein gets one entry after TCRdb re-called the multiplex PCR reads with MiXCR. The profile shows 350,000 to 450,000 distinct CDR3 sequences, about 15% of them singletons. This CDR3 has 19 amino acids. Germline values: CDR1 SGHTA, CDR2 FQGTGA. V was clipped by 0 bases and J by 2 bases; unmatched bases: 10. This clonotype was seen at least ten times. The antigen is unknown. This chain links TRBV7-3 with TRBJ2-1, with 10 bases aligning to TRBD2. The TCR comes from a woman aged 60-75 years with Graves' hyperthyroidism. Sequencing was done on a sample of blood. CDR3 residues: CASSLTAIAGGFAYNEQFF. The DNA of the CDR3 is TGTGCCAGCAGCTTAACGGCAATAGCGGGAGGTTTCGCCTACAATGAGCAGTTCTTC.